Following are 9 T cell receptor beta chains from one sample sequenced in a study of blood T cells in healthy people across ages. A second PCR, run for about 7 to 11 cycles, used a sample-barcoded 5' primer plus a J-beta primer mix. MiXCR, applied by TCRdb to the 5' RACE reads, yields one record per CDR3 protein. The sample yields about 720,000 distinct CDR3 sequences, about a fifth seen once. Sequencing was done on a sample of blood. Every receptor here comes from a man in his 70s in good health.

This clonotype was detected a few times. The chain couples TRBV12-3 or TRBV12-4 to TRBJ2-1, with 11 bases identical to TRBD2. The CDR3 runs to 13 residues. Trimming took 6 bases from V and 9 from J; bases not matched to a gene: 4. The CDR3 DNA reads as TGTGCCAGCAGAGTAGCGGGGGGGCCTGAGCAGTTCTTC. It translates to CASRVAGGPEQFF.

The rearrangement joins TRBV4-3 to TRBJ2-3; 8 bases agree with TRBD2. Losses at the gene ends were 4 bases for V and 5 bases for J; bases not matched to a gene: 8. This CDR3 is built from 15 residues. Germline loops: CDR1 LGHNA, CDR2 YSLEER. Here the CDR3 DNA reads TGCGCCAGCAGCCCACGACTAGCGAGGGTAGATACGCAGTATTTT. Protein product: CASSPRLARVDTQYF.

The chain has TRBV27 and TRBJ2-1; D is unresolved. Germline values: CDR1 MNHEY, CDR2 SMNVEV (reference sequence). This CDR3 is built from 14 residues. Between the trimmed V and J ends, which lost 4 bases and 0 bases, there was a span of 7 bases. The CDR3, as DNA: TGTGCCAGCAGTTACAGTTACTCCTACAATGAGCAGTTCTTC. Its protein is CASSYSYSYNEQFF.

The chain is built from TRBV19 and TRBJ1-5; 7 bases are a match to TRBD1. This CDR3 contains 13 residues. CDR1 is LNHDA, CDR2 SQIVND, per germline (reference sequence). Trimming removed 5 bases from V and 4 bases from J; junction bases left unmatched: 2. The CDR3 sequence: CASSWDRNQPQHF. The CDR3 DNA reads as TGTGCCAGTAGTTGGGACAGAAATCAGCCCCAGCATTTT. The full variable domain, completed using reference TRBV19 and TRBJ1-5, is DGGITQSPKYLFRKEGQNVTLSCEQNLNHDAMYWYRQDPGQGLRLIYYSQIVNDFQKGDIAEGYSVSREKKESFPLTVTSAQKNPTAFYLCASSWDRNQPQHFGDGTRLSIL.

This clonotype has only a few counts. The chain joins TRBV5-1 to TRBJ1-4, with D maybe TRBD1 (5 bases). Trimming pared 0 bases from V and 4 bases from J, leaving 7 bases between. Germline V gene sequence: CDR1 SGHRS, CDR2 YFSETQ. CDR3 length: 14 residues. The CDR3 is CASSLAQVNEKLFF. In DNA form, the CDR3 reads TGCGCCAGCAGCTTGGCACAGGTTAATGAAAAACTGTTTTTT.

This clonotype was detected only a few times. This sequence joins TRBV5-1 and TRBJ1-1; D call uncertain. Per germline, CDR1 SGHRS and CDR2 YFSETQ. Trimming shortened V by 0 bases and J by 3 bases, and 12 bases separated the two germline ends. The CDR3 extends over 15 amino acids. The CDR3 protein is CASSLEGAWDTEAFF. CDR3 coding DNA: TGCGCCAGCAGCTTGGAAGGAGCCTGGGACACTGAAGCTTTCTTT.

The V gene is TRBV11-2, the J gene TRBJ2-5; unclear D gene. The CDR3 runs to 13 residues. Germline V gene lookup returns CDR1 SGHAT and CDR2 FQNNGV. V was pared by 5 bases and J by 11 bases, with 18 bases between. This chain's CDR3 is CASSLTNRQVQYF. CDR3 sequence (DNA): TGTGCCAGCAGCCTAACCAACCGTCAGGTGCAGTACTTC.

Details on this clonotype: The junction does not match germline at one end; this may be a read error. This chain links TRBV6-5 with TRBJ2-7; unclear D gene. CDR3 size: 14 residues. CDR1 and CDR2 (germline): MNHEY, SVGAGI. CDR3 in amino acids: CASKPGPGVYQQYF. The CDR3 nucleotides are TGTGCCAGCAAACCGGGCCCTGGCGTCTACCAGCAGTACTTC.

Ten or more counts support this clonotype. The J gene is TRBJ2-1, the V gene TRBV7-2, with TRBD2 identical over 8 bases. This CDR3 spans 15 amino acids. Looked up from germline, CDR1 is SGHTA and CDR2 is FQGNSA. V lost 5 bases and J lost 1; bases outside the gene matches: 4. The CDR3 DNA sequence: TGTGCCAGCAGCGGAGCGGGAGTATCCTACAATGAGCAGTTCTTC. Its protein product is CASSGAGVSYNEQFF.